This note documents a single T cell receptor beta chain sequence. An end of the junction differs from the germline gene, which may be a read error. Looked up from germline, CDR1 is LGHDT and CDR2 is YNNKEL (reference sequence). The CDR3 is 13 residues long. Negative isolation was used for CD8+ and CD4+ T cells and FACS enrichment for TEMRA cells. When the RNA was reverse transcribed, random hexamers were used with an input of roughly 0.45 to 1 ug. It was immunoSEQ multiplex PCR that amplified TCR beta CDR3 across 54 Vbeta and 13 Jbeta. Via MiXCR, TCRdb re-called the immunoSEQ multiplex PCR reads, giving one row per CDR3 protein. This sample has around 200,000 distinct CDR3 sequences, with approximately 95% found just once. The sample originates from a study of CD8 T cells in Susac syndrome.

Sequencing input: CD4+ T cells from PBMCs. The V call is TRBV3-1, the J call TRBJ1-6; 8 bases line up with TRBD1. The receptor comes from a human donor with multiple sclerosis. CDR3 sequence reads: CASSQQDRVEVYF. In DNA, the CDR3 is TGTGCCAGCAGCCAACAGGACAGGGTGGAAGTCTACTTT.